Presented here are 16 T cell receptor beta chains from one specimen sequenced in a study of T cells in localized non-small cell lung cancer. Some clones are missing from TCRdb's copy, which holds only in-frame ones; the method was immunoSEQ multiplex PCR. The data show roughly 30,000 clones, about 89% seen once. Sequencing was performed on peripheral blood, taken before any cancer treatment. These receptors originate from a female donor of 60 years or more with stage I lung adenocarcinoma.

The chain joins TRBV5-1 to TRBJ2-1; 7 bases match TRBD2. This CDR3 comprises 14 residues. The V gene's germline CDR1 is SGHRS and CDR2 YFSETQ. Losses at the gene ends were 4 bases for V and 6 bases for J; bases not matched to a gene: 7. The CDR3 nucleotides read TGCGCCAGCAGCCTAACTAGCGTTGGCAATGAGCAGTTCTTC. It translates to CASSLTSVGNEQFF.

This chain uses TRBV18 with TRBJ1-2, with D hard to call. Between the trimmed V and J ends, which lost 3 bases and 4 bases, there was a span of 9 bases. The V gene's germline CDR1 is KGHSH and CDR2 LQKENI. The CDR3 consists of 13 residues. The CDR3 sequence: CASSPGGPYGYTF. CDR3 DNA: TGTGCCAGCTCACCGGGCGGGCCCTATGGCTACACCTTC.

The CDR3 sequence is CASSRRQGQETQYF. Written as DNA, the CDR3 is TGTGCCAGTAGTAGGAGACAGGGTCAAGAGACCCAGTACTTC. The J gene is TRBJ2-5, the V gene TRBV19; 7 bases are a match to TRBD1. CDR3 size: 14 residues. The germline V gene encodes CDR1 LNHDA and CDR2 SQIVND (reference sequence). V lost 4 bases and J lost 2; bases outside the gene matches: 4.

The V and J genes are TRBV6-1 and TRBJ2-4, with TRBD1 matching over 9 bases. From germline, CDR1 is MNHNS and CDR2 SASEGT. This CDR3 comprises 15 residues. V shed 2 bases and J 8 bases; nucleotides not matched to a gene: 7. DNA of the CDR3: TGTGCCAGCAGTGAATATTGGACAGGGGAGGACATTCAGTACTTC. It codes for CASSEYWTGEDIQYF.

The CDR3 sequence is CASSPGLEADTQYF. The CDR3, as DNA: TGTGCCAGCAGCCCGGGGCTAGAGGCAGATACGCAGTATTTT. V is TRBV7-7 and J is TRBJ2-3; either TRBD1 or TRBD2 may fit D (5 bases each). V was cut by 5 bases and J by 4 bases, with 13 bases left in between. Germline V gene data show CDR1 as SSHAT and CDR2 as FNYEAQ (reference sequence). This CDR3 has 14 amino acids.

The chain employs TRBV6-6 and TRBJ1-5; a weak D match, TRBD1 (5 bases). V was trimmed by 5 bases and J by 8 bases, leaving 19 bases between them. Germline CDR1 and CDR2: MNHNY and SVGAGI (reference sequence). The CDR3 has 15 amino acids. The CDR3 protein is CASSRTLEGLEPQHF. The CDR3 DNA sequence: TGTGCCAGCAGTCGAACTTTGGAGGGGTTGGAGCCCCAGCATTTT.

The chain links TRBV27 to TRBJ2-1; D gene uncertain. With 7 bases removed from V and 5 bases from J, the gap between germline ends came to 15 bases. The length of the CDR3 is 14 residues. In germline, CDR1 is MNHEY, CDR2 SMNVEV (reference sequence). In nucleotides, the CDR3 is TGTGCCAGCATCGACATTTTCCGCGACAATGAGCAGTTCTTC. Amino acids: CASIDIFRDNEQFF.

The CDR3 sequence is CASSAQGIQATGELFF. In nucleotides, the CDR3 is TGTGCCAGCAGCGCCCAGGGGATCCAGGCCACCGGGGAGCTGTTTTTT. This rearrangement joins TRBV9 to TRBJ2-2, with D tentatively TRBD1 (6 bases). Trimming cost V 3 bases and J 4 bases, with 16 bases left between them. The CDR3 covers 16 residues. Germline V gene data show CDR1 as SGDLS and CDR2 as YYNGEE.

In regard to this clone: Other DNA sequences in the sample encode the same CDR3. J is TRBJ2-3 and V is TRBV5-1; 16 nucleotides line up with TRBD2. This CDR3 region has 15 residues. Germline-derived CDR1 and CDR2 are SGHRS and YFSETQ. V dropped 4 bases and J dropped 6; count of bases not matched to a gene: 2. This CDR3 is CASSPGLAGGDTQYF. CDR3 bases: TGCGCCAGCAGCCCGGGACTAGCGGGGGGGGATACGCAGTATTTT.

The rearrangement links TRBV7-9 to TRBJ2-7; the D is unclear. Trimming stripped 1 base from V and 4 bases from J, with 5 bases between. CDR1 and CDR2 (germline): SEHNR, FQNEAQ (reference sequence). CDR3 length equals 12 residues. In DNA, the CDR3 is TGTGCCAGCAGCTTAGGAGATTACGAGCAGTACTTC. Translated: CASSLGDYEQYF.

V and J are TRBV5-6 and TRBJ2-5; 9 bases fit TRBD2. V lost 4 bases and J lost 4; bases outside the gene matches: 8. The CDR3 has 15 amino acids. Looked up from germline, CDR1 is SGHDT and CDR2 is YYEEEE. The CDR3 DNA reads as TGTGCCAGCAGCCCCCCGGGACTAGCCGGAGAGACCCAGTACTTC. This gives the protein CASSPPGLAGETQYF.

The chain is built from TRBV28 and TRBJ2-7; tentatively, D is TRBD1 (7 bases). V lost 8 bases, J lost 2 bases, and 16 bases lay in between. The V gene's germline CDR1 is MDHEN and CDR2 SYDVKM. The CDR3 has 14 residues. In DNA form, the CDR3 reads TGTGCCAGCCAGGGGGTGGGGGGACCCTACGAGCAGTACTTC. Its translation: CASQGVGGPYEQYF.

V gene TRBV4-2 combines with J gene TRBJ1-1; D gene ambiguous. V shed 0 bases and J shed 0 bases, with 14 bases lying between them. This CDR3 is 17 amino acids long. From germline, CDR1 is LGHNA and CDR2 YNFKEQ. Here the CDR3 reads CASSQEATAGMNTEAFF. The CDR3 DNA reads TGTGCCAGCAGCCAAGAGGCCACGGCAGGAATGAACACTGAAGCTTTCTTT.

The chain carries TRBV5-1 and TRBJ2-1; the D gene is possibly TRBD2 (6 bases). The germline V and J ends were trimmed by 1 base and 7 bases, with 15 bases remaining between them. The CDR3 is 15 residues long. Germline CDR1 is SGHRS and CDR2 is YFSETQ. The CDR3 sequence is CASSLMDYLRNEQFF. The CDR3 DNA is TGCGCCAGCAGCTTGATGGACTACCTACGAAATGAGCAGTTCTTC.

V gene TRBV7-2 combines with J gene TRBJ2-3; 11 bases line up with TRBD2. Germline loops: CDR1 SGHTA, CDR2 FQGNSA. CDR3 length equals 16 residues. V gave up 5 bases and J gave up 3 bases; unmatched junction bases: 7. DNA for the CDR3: TGTGCCAGCAGCCCCCGACTAGCGGGGTCGACAGATACGCAGTATTTT. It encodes CASSPRLAGSTDTQYF.

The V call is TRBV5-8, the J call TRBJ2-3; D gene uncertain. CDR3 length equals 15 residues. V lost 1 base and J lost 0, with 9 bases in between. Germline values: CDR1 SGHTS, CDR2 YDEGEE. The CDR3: CASSLFSVSTDTQYF. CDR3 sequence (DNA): TGTGCCAGCAGCTTGTTTTCGGTTAGCACAGATACGCAGTATTTT.